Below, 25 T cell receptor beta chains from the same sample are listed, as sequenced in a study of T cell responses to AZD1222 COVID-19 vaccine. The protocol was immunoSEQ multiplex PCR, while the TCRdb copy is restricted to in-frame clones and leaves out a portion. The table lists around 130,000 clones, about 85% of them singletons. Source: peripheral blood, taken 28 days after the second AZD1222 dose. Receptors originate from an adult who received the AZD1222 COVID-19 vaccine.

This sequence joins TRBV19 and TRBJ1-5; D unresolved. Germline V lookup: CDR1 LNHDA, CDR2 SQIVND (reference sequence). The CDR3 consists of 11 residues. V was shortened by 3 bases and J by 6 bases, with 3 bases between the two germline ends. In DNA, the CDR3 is TGTGCCAGTAGTATTGGTCAGCCCCAGCATTTT. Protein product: CASSIGQPQHF.

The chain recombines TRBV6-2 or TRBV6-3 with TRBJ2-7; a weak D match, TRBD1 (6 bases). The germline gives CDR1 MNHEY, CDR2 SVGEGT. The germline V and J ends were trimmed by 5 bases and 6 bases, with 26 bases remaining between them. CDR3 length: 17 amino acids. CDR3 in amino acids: CASSPQPKAGVRGEQYF. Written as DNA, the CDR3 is TGTGCCAGCAGTCCCCAGCCAAAGGCAGGGGTTCGAGGCGAGCAGTACTTC.

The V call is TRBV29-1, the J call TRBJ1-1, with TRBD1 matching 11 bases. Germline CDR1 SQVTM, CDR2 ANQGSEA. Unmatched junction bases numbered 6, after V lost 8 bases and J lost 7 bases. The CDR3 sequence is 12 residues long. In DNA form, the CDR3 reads TGCAGCTTCCGGGACAGGGGGAATGAAGCTTTCTTT. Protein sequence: CSFRDRGNEAFF.

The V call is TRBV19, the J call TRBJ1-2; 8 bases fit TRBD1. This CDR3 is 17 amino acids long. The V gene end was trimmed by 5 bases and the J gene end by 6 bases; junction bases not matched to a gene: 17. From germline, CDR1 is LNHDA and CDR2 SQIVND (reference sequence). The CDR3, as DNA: TGTGCCAGTAGTGGACGGGCAGGGGGCAAATTGACGGATGGCTACACCTTC. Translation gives CASSGRAGGKLTDGYTF.

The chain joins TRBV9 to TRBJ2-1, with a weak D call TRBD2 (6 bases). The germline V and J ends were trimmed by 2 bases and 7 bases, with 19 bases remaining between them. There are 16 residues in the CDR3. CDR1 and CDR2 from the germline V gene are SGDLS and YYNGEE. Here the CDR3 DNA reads TGTGCCAGCAGCGTTCGGGACGGACTAATAGGAAATGAGCAGTTCTTC. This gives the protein CASSVRDGLIGNEQFF. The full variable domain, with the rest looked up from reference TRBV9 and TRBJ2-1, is DSGVTQTPKHLITATGQRVTLRCSPRSGDLSVYWYQQSLDQGLQFLIQYYNGEERAKGNILERFSAQQFPDLHSELNLSSLELGDSALYFCASSVRDGLIGNEQFFGPGTRLTVL.

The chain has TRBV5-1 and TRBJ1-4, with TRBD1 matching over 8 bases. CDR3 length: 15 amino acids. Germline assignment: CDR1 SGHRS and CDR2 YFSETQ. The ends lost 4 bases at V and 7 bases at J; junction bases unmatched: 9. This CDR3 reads CASSPWGQVVEKLFF. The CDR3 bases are TGCGCCAGCAGCCCCTGGGGACAGGTCGTTGAAAAACTGTTTTTT.

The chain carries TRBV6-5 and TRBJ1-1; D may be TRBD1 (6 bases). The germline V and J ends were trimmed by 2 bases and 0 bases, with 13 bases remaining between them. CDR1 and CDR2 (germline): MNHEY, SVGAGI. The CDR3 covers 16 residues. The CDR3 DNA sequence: TGTGCCAGCAGTTACAGATGGACAGAGCTGAACACTGAAGCTTTCTTT. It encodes CASSYRWTELNTEAFF.

The CDR3 spells CASSLASLGQGYEAFF. DNA for the CDR3: TGCGCCAGCAGCTTGGCCTCGCTAGGACAGGGGTATGAAGCTTTCTTT. V gene TRBV5-1 combines with J gene TRBJ1-1; TRBD1 matches 9 bases. Germline trimming cut 0 bases from V and 7 bases from J; bases unmatched to any gene: 10. This CDR3 is built from 16 residues. CDR1 SGHRS and CDR2 YFSETQ come from the germline V gene.

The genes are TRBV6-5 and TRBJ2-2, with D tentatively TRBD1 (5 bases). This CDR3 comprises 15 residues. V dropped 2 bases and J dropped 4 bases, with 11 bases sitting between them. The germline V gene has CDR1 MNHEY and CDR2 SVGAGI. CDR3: CASSYTFRVTGELFF. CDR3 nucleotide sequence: TGTGCCAGCAGTTACACCTTCAGGGTCACCGGGGAGCTGTTTTTT.

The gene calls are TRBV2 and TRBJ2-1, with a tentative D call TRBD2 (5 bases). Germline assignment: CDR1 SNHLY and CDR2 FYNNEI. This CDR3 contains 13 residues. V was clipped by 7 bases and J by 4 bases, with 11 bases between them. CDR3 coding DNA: TGTGCCAGCATTTCGACTACATACAATGAGCAGTTCTTC. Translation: CASISTTYNEQFF.

CDR3 region: CASSVEGVQPQHF. The CDR3 nucleotides are TGTGCCAGCAGTGTGGAAGGGGTTCAGCCCCAGCATTTT. The chain employs TRBV2 and TRBJ1-5; D possibly corresponds to TRBD1 (5 bases). CDR3 length equals 13 residues. Germline assignment: CDR1 SNHLY and CDR2 FYNNEI. V was pared by 4 bases and J by 6 bases, with 10 bases between.

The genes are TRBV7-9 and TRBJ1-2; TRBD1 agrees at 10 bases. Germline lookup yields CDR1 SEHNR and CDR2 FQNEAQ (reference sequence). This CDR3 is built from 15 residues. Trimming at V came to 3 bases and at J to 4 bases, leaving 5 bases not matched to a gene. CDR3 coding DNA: TGTGCCAGCAGCTTTGGGACAGGGGAAATCTATGGCTACACCTTC. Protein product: CASSFGTGEIYGYTF.

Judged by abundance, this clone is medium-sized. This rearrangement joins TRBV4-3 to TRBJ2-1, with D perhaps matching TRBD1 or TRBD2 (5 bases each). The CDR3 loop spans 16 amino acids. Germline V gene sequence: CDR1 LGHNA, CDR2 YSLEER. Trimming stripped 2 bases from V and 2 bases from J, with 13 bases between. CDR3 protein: CASSQRSGTTYNEQFF. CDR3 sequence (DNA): TGCGCCAGCAGCCAACGTTCCGGGACGACCTACAATGAGCAGTTCTTC.

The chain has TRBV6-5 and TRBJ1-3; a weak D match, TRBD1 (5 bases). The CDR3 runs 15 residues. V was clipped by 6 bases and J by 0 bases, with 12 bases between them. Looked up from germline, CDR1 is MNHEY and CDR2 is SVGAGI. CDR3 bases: TGTGCCAGCAGGATAGGGACCCCCTCTGGAAACACCATATATTTT. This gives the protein CASRIGTPSGNTIYF.

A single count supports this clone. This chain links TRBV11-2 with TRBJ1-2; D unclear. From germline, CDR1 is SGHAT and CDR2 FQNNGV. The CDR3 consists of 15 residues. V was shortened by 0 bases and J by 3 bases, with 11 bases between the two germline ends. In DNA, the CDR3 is TGTGCCAGCAGCTTAGAATCCCTTACGGACTATGGCTACACCTTC. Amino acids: CASSLESLTDYGYTF.

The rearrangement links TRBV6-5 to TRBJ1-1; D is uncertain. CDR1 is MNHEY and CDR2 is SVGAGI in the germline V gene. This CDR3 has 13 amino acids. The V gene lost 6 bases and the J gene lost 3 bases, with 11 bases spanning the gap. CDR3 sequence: CASRWFKDTEAFF. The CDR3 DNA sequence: TGTGCCAGCAGGTGGTTTAAGGACACTGAAGCTTTCTTT.

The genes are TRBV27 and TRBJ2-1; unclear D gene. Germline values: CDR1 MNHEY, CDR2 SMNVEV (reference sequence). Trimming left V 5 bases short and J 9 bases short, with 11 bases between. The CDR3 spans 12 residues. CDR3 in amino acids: CASSLPGPEQFF. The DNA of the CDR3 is TGTGCCAGCAGTCTTCCGGGTCCTGAGCAGTTCTTC.

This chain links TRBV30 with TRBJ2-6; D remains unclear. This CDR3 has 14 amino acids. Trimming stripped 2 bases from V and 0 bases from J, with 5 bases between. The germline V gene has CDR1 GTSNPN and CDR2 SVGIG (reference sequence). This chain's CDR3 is CAWSYGSGANVLTF. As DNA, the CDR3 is TGTGCCTGGAGTTACGGCTCTGGGGCCAACGTCCTGACTTTC.

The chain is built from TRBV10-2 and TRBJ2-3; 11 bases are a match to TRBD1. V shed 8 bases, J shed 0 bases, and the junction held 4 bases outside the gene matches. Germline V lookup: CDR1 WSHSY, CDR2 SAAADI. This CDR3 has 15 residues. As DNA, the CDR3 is TGCGCCAGCTCACGGACAGGGGGCAGCACAGATACGCAGTATTTT. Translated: CASSRTGGSTDTQYF.

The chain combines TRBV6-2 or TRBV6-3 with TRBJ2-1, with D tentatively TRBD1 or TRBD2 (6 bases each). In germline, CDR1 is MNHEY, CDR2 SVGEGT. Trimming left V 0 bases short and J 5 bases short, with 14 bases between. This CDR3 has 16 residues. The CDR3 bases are TGTGCCAGCAGTTACTCGAGGAGGGGGTATCACAATGAGCAGTTCTTC. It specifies CASSYSRRGYHNEQFF.

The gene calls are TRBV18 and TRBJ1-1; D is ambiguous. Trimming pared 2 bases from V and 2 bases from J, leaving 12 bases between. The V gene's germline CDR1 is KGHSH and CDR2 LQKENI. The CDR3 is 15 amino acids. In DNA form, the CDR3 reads TGTGCCAGCTCACCATTTTCCGAGATAAACACTGAAGCTTTCTTT. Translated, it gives CASSPFSEINTEAFF.

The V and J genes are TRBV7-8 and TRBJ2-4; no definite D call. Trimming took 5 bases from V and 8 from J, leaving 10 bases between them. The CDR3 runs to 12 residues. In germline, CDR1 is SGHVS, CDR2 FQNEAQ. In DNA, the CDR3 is TGTGCCAGCAGCCTAACTGGGGACATTCAGTACTTC. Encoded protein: CASSLTGDIQYF.

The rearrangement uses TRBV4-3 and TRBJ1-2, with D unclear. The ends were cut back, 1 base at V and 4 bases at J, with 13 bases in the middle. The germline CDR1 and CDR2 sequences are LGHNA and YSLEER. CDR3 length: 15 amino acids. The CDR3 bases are TGCGCCAGCAGCCAAGCCTCTACTCGGGCCTATGGCTACACCTTC. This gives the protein CASSQASTRAYGYTF.

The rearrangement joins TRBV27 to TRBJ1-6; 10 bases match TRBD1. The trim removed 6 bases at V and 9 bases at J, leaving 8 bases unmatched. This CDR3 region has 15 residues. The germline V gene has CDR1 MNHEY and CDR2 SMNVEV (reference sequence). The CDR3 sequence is CASSYRQGASSPLHF. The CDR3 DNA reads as TGTGCCAGCAGCTACAGACAGGGGGCGAGTTCACCCCTCCACTTT.

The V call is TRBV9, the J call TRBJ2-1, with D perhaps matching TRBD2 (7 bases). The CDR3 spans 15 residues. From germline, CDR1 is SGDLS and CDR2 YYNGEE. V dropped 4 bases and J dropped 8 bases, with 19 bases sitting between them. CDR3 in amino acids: CASSPAGAGRDEQFF. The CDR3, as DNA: TGTGCCAGCAGCCCCGCGGGGGCCGGTCGCGATGAGCAGTTCTTC.